These 32 T cell receptor beta chains were sequenced from one sample in a study of blood T cells in healthy people across ages (dated by TCRdb to between 2015 and 2017). The library was prepared using 5' RACE. The run used an Illumina HiSeq 2500. A second roughly 6 to 12 cycle PCR used a sample-barcoded 5' primer and a J-beta primer mix. TCRdb trimmed the raw reads at Q25, called clones with MiXCR and kept productive beta chains. Each CDR3 protein gets just one entry, which takes the most common genes and DNA from the rows behind it. For this sample there are under 800,000 distinct CDR3 sequences; roughly 47% appear just once. The top ten hold under 25% of the sample. The sample was blood. These receptors were collected from a woman aged 55 to 70 in good health.

The rearrangement joins TRBV28 to TRBJ1-2, with a weak D call TRBD1 (6 bases). Germline CDR1 MDHEN, CDR2 SYDVKM. The CDR3 runs 13 residues. The V end was cut by 6 bases, the J end by 4 bases, with 12 bases between. This CDR3 is CASSRTDLYGYTF. In nucleotides, the CDR3 is TGTGCCAGCAGCCGGACAGACCTCTATGGCTACACCTTC.

J is TRBJ2-1 and V is TRBV12-3 or TRBV12-4; 9 positions match TRBD1. The CDR3 loop spans 14 amino acids. J was trimmed by 5 bases and V by 7 bases; bases with no gene match: 6. Here the CDR3 reads CASTSGTGNNEQFF. The CDR3 nucleotides read TGTGCCAGCACCAGTGGGACAGGGAACAATGAGCAGTTCTTC.

This chain uses TRBV18 with TRBJ2-1; tentatively, D is TRBD2 (6 bases). Germline V gene sequence: CDR1 KGHSH, CDR2 LQKENI. Trimming removed 5 bases at V and 13 bases at J, with 27 bases between. The CDR3 extends over 16 amino acids. The CDR3 protein is CASSSLSRDSGETQFF. For the CDR3, the DNA is TGTGCCAGCTCATCGCTCTCCCGGGACTCTGGGGAGACCCAGTTCTTC. The whole variable domain, filled in from reference TRBV18 and TRBJ2-1, reads NAGVMQNPRHLVRRRGQEARLRCSPMKGHSHVYWYRQLPEEGLKFMVYLQKENIIDESGMPKERFSAEFPKEGPSILRIQQVVRGDSAAYFCASSSLSRDSGETQFFGPGTRLTVL.

Many counts were recorded for this clonotype. V is TRBV6-2 or TRBV6-3 and J is TRBJ2-1; TRBD2 matches at 9 bases. CDR3 size: 14 residues. With 6 bases clipped from V and 7 bases from J, the junction kept 7 bases outside the gene matches. CDR1 is MNHEY, CDR2 SVGEGT, per germline. CDR3 in DNA: TGTGCCAGCAGCCTCCTAGCGGGAAGGAATGAGCAGTTCTTC. Encoded protein: CASSLLAGRNEQFF.

The chain carries TRBV20-1 and TRBJ2-1, with D hard to call. V shed 1 base and J shed 0 bases, with 10 bases lying between them. Germline loops: CDR1 DFQATT, CDR2 SNEGSKA (reference sequence). The CDR3 sequence is 15 residues long. DNA for the CDR3: TGCAGTGCTAGAGCCGGCCTTACCTCCTACAATGAGCAGTTCTTC. Amino acid sequence: CSARAGLTSYNEQFF.

The chain links TRBV29-1 to TRBJ2-3, with D hard to call. Germline assignment: CDR1 SQVTM and CDR2 ANQGSEA. Trimming cost V 7 bases and J 0 bases, with 14 bases left between them. This CDR3 is built from 14 residues. This CDR3 reads CSAPLGSSTDTQYF. DNA for the CDR3: TGCAGCGCCCCTCTTGGTTCTAGCACAGATACGCAGTATTTT.

This sequence joins TRBV7-3 and TRBJ2-1; 10 positions match TRBD1. The CDR3 is made up of 15 amino acids. The ends lost 5 bases at V and 6 bases at J; junction bases unmatched: 7. Germline V gene data show CDR1 as SGHTA and CDR2 as FQGTGA. CDR3 sequence (DNA): TGTGCCAGCAGCACGCCGGGACAGGGGTTCAATGAGCAGTTCTTC. It is translated as CASSTPGQGFNEQFF.

This clonotype was observed a handful of times. The chain recombines TRBV29-1 with TRBJ2-3, with D possibly TRBD2 on 5 matching bases. The CDR3 has 13 amino acids. Per germline, CDR1 SQVTM and CDR2 ANQGSEA. Trimming pared 4 bases from V and 2 bases from J, leaving 10 bases between. The CDR3 region has the DNA TGCAGCGTTGGGCAGGACTTCACAGATACGCAGTATTTT. It is translated as CSVGQDFTDTQYF.

Only a few counts were recorded for this clonotype. The rearrangement joins TRBV20-1 to TRBJ2-5; no definite D call. This CDR3 is built from 15 residues. Germline CDR1 and CDR2: DFQATT and SNEGSKA (reference sequence). Trimming removed 3 bases from V and 5 bases from J, with 19 bases in between. For the CDR3, the DNA is TGCAGTGCTAGCGTCAGCAATAAAATTGGGGAGACCCAGTACTTC. It translates to CSASVSNKIGETQYF.

This clonotype was seen repeatedly, ten times or more. The chain employs TRBV9 and TRBJ2-1; D may be TRBD2 (5 bases). The CDR3 is 12 amino acids. Trimming removed 3 bases from V and 10 bases from J, with 11 bases in between. CDR1 and CDR2 from the germline V gene are SGDLS and YYNGEE. The CDR3 DNA follows: TGTGCCAGCAGCGGCGGACTCCACGAGCAGTTCTTC. Translated: CASSGGLHEQFF.

Only a few counts were recorded for this clonotype. The chain is built from TRBV10-3 and TRBJ2-7; 10 positions agree with TRBD2. Germline V lookup: CDR1 ENHRY, CDR2 SYGVKD. Unmatched junction bases numbered 7, after V lost 4 bases and J lost 1 base. This CDR3 contains 16 residues. CDR3 protein: CAISAPGTSVSYEQYF. The CDR3 nucleotides are TGTGCCATCAGTGCACCCGGGACTAGCGTTTCCTACGAGCAGTACTTC.

The V and J genes are TRBV20-1 and TRBJ1-1, with D perhaps TRBD1 (6 bases). V was cut by 6 bases and J by 7 bases, with 24 bases left in between. In germline, CDR1 is DFQATT, CDR2 SNEGSKA (reference sequence). There are 15 residues in the CDR3. The CDR3 region is CSARATLTGPYEAFF. CDR3 DNA sequence: TGCAGTGCCCGAGCAACGCTTACAGGGCCCTATGAAGCTTTCTTT.

The chain combines TRBV11-2 with TRBJ2-5; the D is unclear. Looked up from germline, CDR1 is SGHAT and CDR2 is FQNNGV. The CDR3 has 17 residues. V shed 0 bases and J shed 3 bases, with 17 bases lying between them. CDR3 region: CASSLDQRALEKETQYF. DNA for the CDR3: TGTGCCAGCAGCTTAGATCAACGGGCCCTAGAAAAAGAGACCCAGTACTTC.

This clonotype was detected only a few times. The chain links TRBV3-1 to TRBJ2-2; D might be TRBD1 (6 bases). CDR3 size: 16 residues. Germline V gene sequence: CDR1 LGHDT, CDR2 YNNKEL (reference sequence). The V gene lost 3 bases and the J gene lost 0 bases, with 11 bases spanning the gap. The CDR3 DNA sequence: TGTGCCAGCAGCCACGGCAGGGGCTCGAACACCGGGGAGCTGTTTTTT. This gives the protein CASSHGRGSNTGELFF.

Turning to this clonotype: A much larger clone sits a single nucleotide away, making a read error possible. This rearrangement joins TRBV29-1 to TRBJ2-7; 16 nucleotides line up with TRBD2. The CDR3 runs to 15 residues. Germline V gives CDR1 SQVTM, CDR2 ANQGSEA. The CDR3 DNA reads as TGCAGCGTTGCCCAGGGACTAGCGGGAGGGGTCGAGCGGTACTTC. Translation: CSVAQGLAGGVERYF.

V gene TRBV6-1 combines with J gene TRBJ1-1; the D is unclear. CDR3 length: 12 residues. In germline, CDR1 is MNHNS, CDR2 SASEGT. Trimming took off 5 bases at V and 3 bases at J, with 7 bases between the two ends. CDR3 sequence (DNA): TGTGCCAGCAGTACACATTACACTGAAGCTTTCTTT. It yields the protein CASSTHYTEAFF.

In the case of this clonotype: A read error may be the cause here, since a much bigger clone is one base away. J is TRBJ2-3 and V is TRBV7-2; 11 bases fit TRBD2. J was trimmed by 7 bases and V by 5 bases; bases with no gene match: 8. This CDR3 comprises 15 residues. Germline assignment: CDR1 SGHTA and CDR2 FQGNSA. The CDR3 loop is CASSKGLAETNTQYF. In DNA form, the CDR3 reads TGTGCCAGCAGCAAGGGACTAGCGGAGACAAATACGCAGTATTTT.

The chain links TRBV7-9 to TRBJ2-3; 9 bases agree with TRBD1. V trimming: 5 bases; J trimming: 0 bases; junction bases outside the gene matches: 15. CDR3 length: 19 amino acids. Germline V gene lookup returns CDR1 SEHNR and CDR2 FQNEAQ (reference sequence). The CDR3 sequence: CASSPPGQGGRLSTDTQYF. CDR3 DNA sequence: TGTGCCAGCAGCCCCCCGGGACAGGGAGGTCGCCTTAGCACAGATACGCAGTATTTT.

The J gene is TRBJ1-2, the V gene TRBV20-1, with 8 nucleotides matching TRBD1. V shed 5 bases and J 6 bases; nucleotides not matched to a gene: 8. This CDR3 has 13 amino acids. Germline lookup yields CDR1 DFQATT and CDR2 SNEGSKA (reference sequence). CDR3 sequence reads: CSAPPGQENGYTF. CDR3 DNA: TGCAGTGCTCCTCCGGGACAGGAGAATGGCTACACCTTC.

This chain joins TRBV20-1 and TRBJ2-5; 9 bases fit TRBD1. Germline V gene sequence: CDR1 DFQATT, CDR2 SNEGSKA (reference sequence). V dropped 5 bases and J dropped 11; count of bases not matched to a gene: 9. This CDR3 is built from 12 residues. DNA of the CDR3: TGCAGTGCTTGGACAGGGGCGGGGGAGCAGTACTTC. Translating it yields CSAWTGAGEQYF.

This chain links TRBV6-2 or TRBV6-3 with TRBJ2-1; D is tentatively TRBD1 or TRBD2 (5 bases each). V dropped 10 bases and J dropped 12 bases, with 13 bases sitting between them. The CDR3 loop spans 10 amino acids. Germline loops: CDR1 MNHEY, CDR2 SVGEGT. The CDR3 here is CATARGPQFF. The CDR3 nucleotides read TGTGCCACTGCGAGGGGTCCGCAGTTCTTC.

This clonotype was picked up a small number of times. The chain joins TRBV5-1 to TRBJ2-3; 7 bases match TRBD1. Germline V gives CDR1 SGHRS, CDR2 YFSETQ. Trimming cost V 1 base and J 2 bases; bases outside gene matches: 4. The CDR3 contains 15 residues. CDR3 sequence (DNA): TGCGCCAGCAGCTTGCCGACAGGGAACACAGATACGCAGTATTTT. This codes for CASSLPTGNTDTQYF.

Details on this clonotype: A junction end diverges from the germline sequence, so it may reflect a read error. The rearrangement links TRBV7-7 to TRBJ2-1, with TRBD2 matching 14 bases. The germline V gene has CDR1 SSHAT and CDR2 FNYEAQ (reference sequence). The CDR3 covers 15 residues. CDR3 sequence (DNA): TGTGCTAGCAGCTCGGGACTAGCGGGAGAATATGAGCAGTTCTTC. It is translated as CASSSGLAGEYEQFF.

This clonotype was seen more than once but under ten times. V is TRBV5-1 and J is TRBJ2-7; D might be TRBD2 (5 bases). V was clipped by 6 bases and J by 2 bases, with 12 bases between them. CDR1 is SGHRS and CDR2 is YFSETQ in the germline V gene. The CDR3 has 13 amino acids. CDR3 in amino acids: CASTGGSTYEQYF. For the CDR3, the DNA is TGCGCCAGCACCGGAGGCAGTACCTACGAGCAGTACTTC. The whole variable domain, filled in from reference TRBV5-1 and TRBJ2-7, reads KAGVTQTPRYLIKTRGQQVTLSCSPISGHRSVSWYQQTPGQGLQFLFEYFSETQRNKGNFPGRFSGRQFSNSRSEMNVSTLELGDSALYLCASTGGSTYEQYFGPGTRLTVT.

As to this clonotype: This may be a read error: a much more frequent sequence differs by one nucleotide. The V call is TRBV29-1, the J call TRBJ2-1, with D possibly being TRBD1 (6 bases). Trimming removed 3 bases from V and 0 bases from J, with 12 bases in between. This CDR3 is 15 amino acids long. The germline V gene encodes CDR1 SQVTM and CDR2 ANQGSEA. In DNA form, the CDR3 reads TGCAGCGTTGAGGCTAGCAGGGGCTCCTACAATGAGCAGTTCTTC. Protein sequence: CSVEASRGSYNEQFF.

This clonotype was detected a few times. The chain couples TRBV3-1 to TRBJ1-2; TRBD1 is a possible D gene (6 bases). Germline values: CDR1 LGHDT, CDR2 YNNKEL (reference sequence). This CDR3 spans 15 amino acids. Trimming removed 1 base from V and 2 bases from J, with 11 bases in between. The CDR3 nucleotides read TGTGCCAGCAGCCAAGGATCGGACAGCAACTATGGCTACACCTTC. Its translation is CASSQGSDSNYGYTF.

The chain couples TRBV20-1 to TRBJ2-3; unclear D gene. V was shortened by 0 bases and J by 0 bases, with 10 bases between the two germline ends. This CDR3 has 15 residues. Per the germline V gene, CDR1 is DFQATT and CDR2 is SNEGSKA (reference sequence). In DNA form, the CDR3 reads TGCAGTGCTAGAGATTCACAGTCTAGCACAGATACGCAGTATTTT. This codes for CSARDSQSSTDTQYF.

This rearrangement joins TRBV11-2 to TRBJ2-7; D uncertain. Trimming stripped 6 bases from V and 0 bases from J, with 15 bases between. The CDR3 length is 15 residues. CDR1 is SGHAT, CDR2 FQNNGV, per germline. The CDR3 is CASSQDPKSSYEQYF. CDR3 DNA: TGTGCCAGCAGTCAAGACCCCAAAAGCTCCTACGAGCAGTACTTC.

V usage is TRBV7-2 and J usage is TRBJ2-1; 12 nucleotides align to TRBD2. The length of the CDR3 is 13 residues. Germline V gene data show CDR1 as SGHTA and CDR2 as FQGNSA. Trimming cost V 5 bases and J 13 bases; bases outside gene matches: 6. CDR3 amino acids: CASSTTSGRQQFF. As DNA, the CDR3 is TGTGCCAGCAGCACCACTAGCGGGAGGCAACAGTTCTTC.

The chain recombines TRBV20-1 with TRBJ1-1, with 7 positions matching TRBD1. Germline assignment: CDR1 DFQATT and CDR2 SNEGSKA (reference sequence). CDR3 length: 17 residues. After removal of 2 bases from V and 1 base from J, the junction contained 13 bases not matched to a gene. CDR3 coding DNA: TGCAGTGCTAGATCCCTCCGACAGGGAGAAAGGAACACTGAAGCTTTCTTT. It specifies CSARSLRQGERNTEAFF.

CDR3 DNA sequence: TGTGCCAGCAGCTTTATGGAGGGCTACGAGCAGTACTTC. Protein sequence: CASSFMEGYEQYF. This chain joins TRBV5-6 and TRBJ2-7; tentative D call: TRBD2 (6 bases). CDR1 SGHDT and CDR2 YYEEEE come from the germline V gene. This CDR3 region has 13 residues. Trimming removed 2 bases from V and 3 bases from J, with 9 bases in between.

This clonotype occurred many times. CDR3 amino acids: CASSLRTSGSPNEQFF. Here the CDR3 DNA reads TGCGCCAGCAGCCTAAGGACTAGCGGGAGTCCCAATGAGCAGTTCTTC. The V gene is TRBV5-1, the J gene TRBJ2-1, with 13 bases matching TRBD2. Per germline, CDR1 SGHRS and CDR2 YFSETQ. The V and J ends lost 4 bases and 6 bases, in that order; junction bases with no gene match: 7. The CDR3 has 16 residues. Using reference TRBV5-1 and TRBJ2-1 for the parts outside the CDR3, the full variable domain is KAGVTQTPRYLIKTRGQQVTLSCSPISGHRSVSWYQQTPGQGLQFLFEYFSETQRNKGNFPGRFSGRQFSNSRSEMNVSTLELGDSALYLCASSLRTSGSPNEQFFGPGTRLTVL.